The 20 T cell receptor beta chains below were found in one sample sequenced in a study of blood T cell repertoires in COVID-19 (dated by TCRdb to the early 2020s). Libraries were constructed by the immunoSEQ multiplex PCR assay. What TCRdb holds here is the immuneACCESS table cut down to in-frame rearrangements. Part of the clones is not present; checked against another copy, under half of the missing clones reflect an unresolved V gene, and the others are unexplained. This sample is represented by fewer than 150,000 clones; over 75% of them were singletons. In total, the top ten clones hold 3.5% to 4.5% of the sample. Sequencing was done on a sample of peripheral blood. The origin of the receptors is a woman aged 55-69 years with acute or convalescent COVID-19.

The DNA for the CDR3 is TGTGCCAGCAGCCAAGAGATGGGCGGGAGAGGGCAGAGGGCCCAGTACTTC. It yields the protein CASSQEMGGRGQRAQYF. This rearrangement joins TRBV4-2 to TRBJ2-5, with TRBD2 matching over 7 bases. Germline loops: CDR1 LGHNA, CDR2 YNFKEQ. CDR3 length: 17 residues. V lost 0 bases and J lost 9; bases outside the gene matches: 16.

The chain uses TRBV9 and TRBJ1-1, with 7 bases that match TRBD1. Germline-derived CDR1 and CDR2 are SGDLS and YYNGEE. The CDR3 has 19 residues. Trimming removed 4 bases from V and 4 bases from J; junction bases left unmatched: 22. The CDR3 DNA sequence: TGTGCCAGCAGCCCCCGATCGACAGGGAAGGAAGCTAAAAGCACTGAAGCTTTCTTT. Amino acids: CASSPRSTGKEAKSTEAFF.

The V gene is TRBV7-3, the J gene TRBJ1-4; 8 positions match TRBD1. This CDR3 is built from 16 residues. The germline V gene encodes CDR1 SGHTA and CDR2 FQGTGA. The J segment lost 4 bases and the V segment lost 2 bases, leaving 6 bases of the junction unmatched. CDR3: CASSLRDRGLNEKLFF. CDR3 DNA sequence: TGTGCCAGCAGCTTACGAGACAGGGGCCTTAATGAAAAACTGTTTTTT.

CDR3 in amino acids: CASRRDRRLTTEAFF. In DNA, the CDR3 is TGCGCCAGCAGAAGGGACAGGCGCCTCACCACTGAAGCTTTCTTT. The chain employs TRBV5-1 and TRBJ1-1; 8 bases map to TRBD1. Germline loops: CDR1 SGHRS, CDR2 YFSETQ. This CDR3 has 15 amino acids. V trimming: 5 bases; J trimming: 4 bases; junction bases outside the gene matches: 10.

J is TRBJ2-1 and V is TRBV27, with 8 bases aligning to TRBD2. The germline V gene has CDR1 MNHEY and CDR2 SMNVEV (reference sequence). CDR3 length: 13 amino acids. J lost 9 bases, V lost 4 bases, and 5 bases had no gene match. In DNA form, the CDR3 reads TGTGCCAGCAGTTCCGGGACTAGAATTGAGCAGTTCTTC. Amino acid sequence: CASSSGTRIEQFF.

This chain joins TRBV5-1 and TRBJ2-5; D gene uncertain. The CDR3 consists of 14 residues. V was clipped by 0 bases and J by 2 bases, with 8 bases between them. Germline V gives CDR1 SGHRS, CDR2 YFSETQ. Written as DNA, the CDR3 is TGCGCCAGCAGCTTGGTGAGCGAGCAAGAGACCCAGTACTTC. It yields the protein CASSLVSEQETQYF.

Here the CDR3 reads CASSEQGIGELFF. Written as DNA, the CDR3 is TGTGCCAGCAGTGAACAGGGGATTGGGGAGCTGTTTTTT. The chain recombines TRBV6-1 with TRBJ2-2, with D possibly matching TRBD1 (6 bases). V was pared by 2 bases and J by 8 bases, with 9 bases between. The length of the CDR3 is 13 residues. The V gene's germline CDR1 is MNHNS and CDR2 SASEGT.

The chain uses TRBV2 and TRBJ2-3, with 11 bases matching TRBD1. The CDR3 is 14 residues long. J lost 5 bases, V lost 6 bases, and 4 bases had no gene match. Germline V gives CDR1 SNHLY, CDR2 FYNNEI. The DNA for the CDR3 is TGTGCCAGCAGAGGACAGGGGGCAGGAGATACGCAGTATTTT. Amino acids: CASRGQGAGDTQYF.

This clone has only a few counts. V usage is TRBV28 and J usage is TRBJ1-3, with TRBD1 matching over 11 bases. From germline, CDR1 is MDHEN and CDR2 SYDVKM. The J segment lost 14 bases and the V segment lost 6 bases, leaving 12 bases of the junction unmatched. The CDR3 spans 14 residues. The CDR3 region has the DNA TGTGCCAGCAGGGCGGGGACCGGGACAGGGGGAGTATATTTT. Translated, it gives CASRAGTGTGGVYF.

The chain links TRBV30 to TRBJ2-3; D not resolved. Germline V CDR1 and CDR2: GTSNPN, SVGIG (reference sequence). Trimming stripped 0 bases from V and 1 base from J, with 8 bases between. The CDR3 is 14 amino acids. DNA for the CDR3: TGTGCCTGGAGTGTGAGCTACGGCACAGATACGCAGTATTTT. Translating gives CAWSVSYGTDTQYF.

CDR3 amino acids: CASSEVTSGGRHEQYV. In DNA form, the CDR3 reads TGTGCCAGCAGTGAAGTCACTAGCGGAGGTCGGCACGAGCAGTACGTC. The chain joins TRBV6-1 to TRBJ2-7; 8 bases line up with TRBD2. Losses at the gene ends were 1 base for V and 5 bases for J; bases not matched to a gene: 10. The length of the CDR3 is 16 residues. The V gene's germline CDR1 is MNHNS and CDR2 SASEGT.

The chain uses TRBV7-3 and TRBJ2-1, with D possibly matching TRBD1 (6 bases). The CDR3 covers 14 residues. Trimming took 6 bases from V and 3 from J, leaving 12 bases between them. Germline CDR1 reads SGHTA; CDR2 reads FQGTGA. The CDR3 loop is CASSYDRSYNEQFF. The CDR3 DNA sequence: TGTGCCAGCAGTTACGACAGGAGCTACAATGAGCAGTTCTTC.

This clone was found a few times. This chain links TRBV6-5 with TRBJ2-5, with D maybe TRBD1 (5 bases). Deletions cut 10 bases from V and 3 bases from J, with 6 bases between. Germline V gene data show CDR1 as MNHEY and CDR2 as SVGAGI. The CDR3 sequence is 10 residues long. CDR3 amino acids: CATTEETQYF. CDR3 DNA: TGTGCCACGACAGAAGAGACCCAGTACTTC.

This chain uses TRBV5-6 with TRBJ1-5; D call uncertain. This CDR3 has 14 residues. Germline V gene sequence: CDR1 SGHDT, CDR2 YYEEEE. V was trimmed by 6 bases and J by 6 bases, leaving 16 bases between them. CDR3 nucleotides: TGTGCCAGCACCTTTGGCCCTCTCAGTCAGCCCCAGCATTTT. Translation: CASTFGPLSQPQHF.

This clone showed up just a few times. The chain employs TRBV7-6 and TRBJ2-1; 9 positions agree with TRBD2. There are 16 residues in the CDR3. The germline gives CDR1 SGHVS, CDR2 FNYEAQ. J gave up 8 bases and V 1 base, and 9 bases lay outside the gene matches. CDR3: CASSLGDGGRGDEQFF. DNA for the CDR3: TGTGCCAGCAGCTTAGGCGATGGCGGGAGGGGGGATGAGCAGTTCTTC.

V gene TRBV28 combines with J gene TRBJ1-5; a weak D match, TRBD1 (6 bases). This CDR3 has 15 residues. With 6 bases removed from V and 3 bases from J, the gap between germline ends came to 15 bases. CDR1 and CDR2 from the germline V gene are MDHEN and SYDVKM. CDR3 nucleotide sequence: TGTGCCAGCAGCCGACAGGTAGGCGACAATCAGCCCCAGCATTTT. Encoded protein: CASSRQVGDNQPQHF.

J is TRBJ1-1 and V is TRBV28; 8 bases agree with TRBD1. Germline V gives CDR1 MDHEN, CDR2 SYDVKM. V lost 7 bases to trimming and J lost 4 bases; unmatched junction nucleotides: 8. This CDR3 has 14 residues. The CDR3 loop is CASITITGGTEAFF. CDR3 bases: TGTGCCAGCATTACGATTACAGGGGGCACTGAAGCTTTCTTT.

V is TRBV28 and J is TRBJ2-5; 9 bases are shared with TRBD2. Germline loops: CDR1 MDHEN, CDR2 SYDVKM. The junction had 5 bases not matched to a gene; V was cut back by 4 bases and J by 5 bases. CDR3 length equals 14 residues. CDR3 loop: CASSSLAGRETQYF. CDR3 nucleotides: TGTGCCAGCAGTTCTCTAGCGGGACGGGAGACCCAGTACTTC.

V usage is TRBV20-1 and J usage is TRBJ1-1; D not resolved. With 5 bases removed from V and 6 bases from J, the gap between germline ends came to 10 bases. The CDR3 totals 11 residues. Germline CDR1 is DFQATT and CDR2 is SNEGSKA (reference sequence). CDR3 DNA sequence: TGCAGTGCTCCGTACCGGGCTGAAGCTTTCTTT. It specifies CSAPYRAEAFF.

This clone was observed a single time. The V and J genes are TRBV18 and TRBJ1-6, with TRBD1 as a possible D gene (5 bases). Trimming took off 5 bases at V and 8 bases at J, with 16 bases between the two ends. Germline loops: CDR1 KGHSH, CDR2 LQKENI. The CDR3 contains 15 residues. The CDR3 bases are TGTGCCAGCTCAGTGGACAAAGGATGGGATTCACCCCTCCACTTT. As protein: CASSVDKGWDSPLHF.